The 8 T cell receptor beta chains below all came from one sample that was sequenced in a study of CD8+CD57+ T cells in acquired aplastic anemia. All sequencing subjects had displayed CD8+CD57+ cell expansion on flow cytometry. Genomic DNA served as template for TCR beta VDJ and CDR3 profiling. TCRdb called the reads again in MiXCR, with one record for every CDR3 protein. The sample carries roughly 500,000 distinct CDR3 sequences, around 33% recorded once. The sample consisted of sorted CD4+, CD8+, or CD8+CD57+ T cells (not recorded which) from PBMCs. The receptors stem from a human donor with aplastic anemia.

This clonotype appeared a few times. The rearrangement uses TRBV7-2 and TRBJ2-3; 9 bases map to TRBD1. With 4 bases clipped from V and 6 bases from J, the junction kept 5 bases outside the gene matches. The CDR3 consists of 14 residues. The germline CDR1 and CDR2 sequences are SGHTA and FQGNSA. As DNA, the CDR3 is TGTGCCAGCAGCTCTGACAGGGGGTGGGATACGCAGTATTTT. Translated, it gives CASSSDRGWDTQYF.

This clonotype was seen many times. This chain uses TRBV2 with TRBJ2-2; no clear D gene. V was cut by 10 bases and J by 0 bases, with 15 bases left in between. The CDR3 has 15 amino acids. In germline, CDR1 is SNHLY, CDR2 FYNNEI. The CDR3 is CATRPLSSNTGELFF. DNA of the CDR3: TGTGCCACCCGTCCCCTCTCGTCGAACACCGGGGAGCTGTTTTTT.

J is TRBJ1-1 and V is TRBV19; D remains unclear. V gave up 5 bases and J gave up 4 bases, with 11 bases separating them. The CDR3 is made up of 13 amino acids. Per germline, CDR1 LNHDA and CDR2 SQIVND (reference sequence). CDR3 residues: CASSSGLGTEAFF. The CDR3 DNA reads TGTGCCAGTAGTTCGGGCTTGGGCACTGAAGCTTTCTTT. The entire variable domain, with the rest obtained from reference TRBV19 and TRBJ1-1, is as follows: DGGITQSPKYLFRKEGQNVTLSCEQNLNHDAMYWYRQDPGQGLRLIYYSQIVNDFQKGDIAEGYSVSREKKESFPLTVTSAQKNPTAFYLCASSSGLGTEAFFGQGTRLTVV.

This clonotype was seen ten or more times. The chain carries TRBV2 and TRBJ2-5; D call uncertain. From germline, CDR1 is SNHLY and CDR2 FYNNEI. This CDR3 comprises 10 residues. Between the trimmed V and J ends, which lost 5 bases and 4 bases, there was a span of 2 bases. CDR3 region: CASSRETQYF. The CDR3 region has the DNA TGTGCCAGCAGTAGAGAGACCCAGTACTTC.

The chain is built from TRBV5-6 and TRBJ2-2; D is possibly TRBD1 (6 bases). Per germline, CDR1 SGHDT and CDR2 YYEEEE. CDR3 size: 16 residues. V was trimmed by 2 bases and J by 4 bases, leaving 15 bases between them. The CDR3 reads CASSFMTGSSTGELFF. The CDR3 DNA is TGTGCCAGCAGCTTTATGACAGGTTCGAGCACCGGGGAGCTGTTTTTT.

The V gene is TRBV2, the J gene TRBJ2-3; maybe TRBD1 (6 bases). Trimming took 3 bases from V and 0 from J, leaving 10 bases between them. The CDR3 runs 15 residues. CDR1 SNHLY and CDR2 FYNNEI come from the germline V gene. This chain's CDR3 is CASSEGAASTDTQYF. The CDR3 DNA follows: TGTGCCAGCAGTGAGGGGGCGGCTAGCACAGATACGCAGTATTTT.

This clonotype was seen repeatedly, ten times or more. The V and J genes are TRBV5-1 and TRBJ1-6; D remains ambiguous. The CDR3 length is 13 residues. Trimming removed 0 bases from V and 8 bases from J, with 6 bases in between. Germline V gene data show CDR1 as SGHRS and CDR2 as YFSETQ. CDR3 amino acids: CASSLDSYSPLHF. The CDR3 DNA sequence: TGCGCCAGCAGCTTGGATTCTTATTCACCCCTCCACTTT.

V is TRBV2 and J is TRBJ1-2, with TRBD1 identical over 8 bases. V lost 6 bases to trimming and J lost 5 bases; unmatched junction nucleotides: 5. From germline, CDR1 is SNHLY and CDR2 FYNNEI. The CDR3 spans 13 residues. This CDR3 reads CASRIGQGYGYTF. The CDR3, as DNA: TGTGCCAGCAGAATAGGACAGGGTTATGGCTACACCTTC.